This T cell receptor (beta chain) is drawn from a study of T cell responses to AZD1222 COVID-19 vaccine. A word on this clone: Other DNA sequences in the same sample also yield this CDR3.

The trim removed 6 bases at V and 4 bases at J, leaving 4 bases unmatched. Germline lookup yields CDR1 MNHEY and CDR2 SVGAGI. The CDR3 loop spans 13 amino acids. The method was immunoSEQ multiplex PCR; TCRdb's version includes in-frame clones alone and lacks a portion of them. The sample has about 55,000 clones, around 89% seen once. This chain uses TRBV6-5 with TRBJ2-5; TRBD1 aligns across 8 bases. The clonotype originates from an adult in good health. The sequences come from peripheral blood, collected on day 0 of AZD1222 vaccination. The DNA for the CDR3 is TGTGCCAGCAGAGCTGGACAGGGAGAGACCCAGTACTTC. Translation: CASRAGQGETQYF.